The clone carrying this T cell receptor beta chain was seen a few times. Its target is not known. Via MiXCR, TCRdb re-called the 5' RACE reads, giving one row per CDR3 protein. The sample records around 6,800 distinct CDR3 sequences, 8.2% being singletons. This sample was taken from a study of CD8 T cells in ankylosing spondylitis. Notes on the study in general: There was reportedly significant enrichment of clones that were disease-linked in matched ankylosing spondylitis synovial fluid.

This CDR3 has 15 residues. Germline V gene lookup returns CDR1 SGDLS and CDR2 YYNGEE. V shed 0 bases and J 2 bases; nucleotides not matched to a gene: 2. This chain uses TRBV9 with TRBJ2-5; 9 bases match TRBD1. The sample was blood, either unsorted or a sorted T cell fraction (not recorded which). The clonotype originates from a male donor with ankylosing spondylitis or in good health (not recorded which). CDR3 bases: TGTGCCAGCAGCGTAGGTGGGACAGGGCAAGAGACCCAGTACTTC. Encoded protein: CASSVGGTGQETQYF.